The text below deals with one TCR beta chain. What it binds is not known. The sample comes from a study of cytomegalovirus exposure and HLA in healthy donors. Turning to the study itself: The approximately 120 validation repertoires, a later analysis reported, used the same platform as the approximately 700 first-cohort repertoires.

Assay: immunoSEQ multiplex PCR; the TCRdb copy retains only in-frame clones and omits some. The sample includes about 43,000 clones, 92% of them seen just once. Germline V CDR1 and CDR2: MNHEY, SMNVEV (reference sequence). Losses at the gene ends were 1 base for V and 5 bases for J; bases not matched to a gene: 7. This CDR3 is 15 amino acids long. Study-wide findings and caveats: 150 to 200 TCR beta chains were listed as cytomegalovirus-associated.

Donors came from a validation cohort of about 120 subjects, distinct from the first 666-subject cohort. The chain is built from TRBV27 and TRBJ2-5; 7 nucleotides match TRBD2. The sample was PBMCs. The TCR was taken from a man between 18 and 29 years old in good health and CMV-seronegative. The CDR3 loop is CASSLWQGGAETQYF. The CDR3, as DNA: TGTGCCAGCAGTTTATGGCAGGGAGGGGCGGAGACCCAGTACTTC.